One sample yielded the 4 T cell receptor beta chains listed below, sequenced in a study of shared clonotypes between healthy human individuals. This table comes from immunoSEQ multiplex PCR, and its TCRdb copy is limited to in-frame clones, with some not included. Found here are approximately 1.1 million clones, 75% to 85% of them singletons; the top ten hold about 0.52%. Source material: memory CD4+ T cells from PBMCs. Subset here: CD45RA-negative fraction. These receptor sequences come from a man in his late teens or twenties in good health. Some clones in this sample may be carry-over from other donors' samples.

V usage is TRBV6-1 and J usage is TRBJ1-6; D is undetermined. V was pared by 7 bases and J by 7 bases, with 17 bases between. From germline, CDR1 is MNHNS and CDR2 SASEGT. CDR3 length: 15 residues. The chain's CDR3 is CASTRERLRNSPLHF. The CDR3 bases are TGTGCCAGCACCCGGGAGCGGCTCCGAAATTCACCCCTCCACTTT.

The V gene is TRBV9, the J gene TRBJ1-3; no definite D call. The CDR3 is 14 amino acids. CDR1 is SGDLS, CDR2 YYNGEE, per germline. Deletions cut 3 bases from V and 4 bases from J, with 11 bases between. CDR3 loop: CASSGVLGGNTIYF. DNA for the CDR3: TGTGCCAGCAGCGGAGTTCTTGGCGGAAACACCATATATTTT.

The chain recombines TRBV19 with TRBJ2-7, with D possibly matching TRBD1 (6 bases). V gave up 8 bases and J gave up 3 bases, with 14 bases separating them. Per germline, CDR1 LNHDA and CDR2 SQIVND (reference sequence). The CDR3 runs 13 residues. CDR3: CASSYRVGYEQYF. The DNA of the CDR3 is TGTGCCAGTTCTTACAGGGTCGGCTACGAGCAGTACTTC.

The genes are TRBV4-1 and TRBJ2-6; 9 nucleotides line up with TRBD1. Trimming cost V 2 bases and J 2 bases; bases outside gene matches: 7. CDR3 length: 18 amino acids. CDR1 is MGHRA and CDR2 is YSYEKL in the germline V gene. The chain's CDR3 is CASSQLGQGIPGANVLTF. CDR3 nucleotide sequence: TGCGCCAGCAGCCAATTGGGACAGGGAATTCCTGGGGCCAACGTCCTGACTTTC.